This T cell receptor beta chain stems from a study of blood T cell repertoires in COVID-19. About the research overall: Donors in the United States, Italy and Spain gave samples during acute or convalescent COVID-19. The analysed material was cDNA or gDNA that came from T cells, B-cell-depleted T cells, or PBMCs.

Methods used by the authors: How many nucleated cells were present was estimated from reference gene primer amplification. Some clones are missing from TCRdb's copy, which holds only in-frame ones; the method was immunoSEQ multiplex PCR. The V and J calls and clone size come from that table; D and trimming were worked out from the DNA. The sample records some 100,000 clones, nearly 90% being singletons. Losses at the gene ends were 3 bases for V and 10 bases for J; bases not matched to a gene: 12. CDR1 and CDR2 (germline): GTSNPN, SVGIG (reference sequence). CDR3 length: 16 residues. The source material was peripheral blood. The chain joins TRBV30 to TRBJ1-6; TRBD1 matches 10 bases. The TCR comes from a woman aged 60 to 75 with acute or convalescent COVID-19. The CDR3, as DNA: TGTGCCTGGAGGCCCCGCTCCGGGACAGGGGCCTCACCCCTCCACTTT. It yields the protein CAWRPRSGTGASPLHF.